This T cell receptor (beta chain) came from a study of spatial heterogeneity in lung cancer. Background on the study: The study consistently detected more beta-chain than alpha-chain sequences. General study points: Ubiquitous expanded tumor TCRs showed up in blood more at resection than follow-up.

All TCR cDNA molecules were individually tagged with a unique molecular identifier. TCRdb used MiXCR to reprocess the 5' RACE reads, holding one entry per CDR3 protein. The sample records 90,000 to 95,000 distinct CDR3 sequences, approximately 12% being singletons. V was pared by 8 bases and J by 4 bases, with 5 bases of the junction left unmatched. The CDR3 runs 13 residues. Looked up from germline, CDR1 is MDHEN and CDR2 is SYDVKM. Time point meaning: sample taken at primary tumor resection. Sequencing covered unsorted whole RNA taken from tumor, nontumor lung or frozen PBMC. Patients with untreated early-stage non-small cell lung cancer, numbering roughly 69, were the donors. This clonotype has a handful of counts. Antigen: not known.

The chain joins TRBV28 to TRBJ1-2; 9 bases fit TRBD1. The source material was PBMCs, sampled at surgery. This clonotype was obtained from a male donor with early-stage non-small cell lung cancer. For the CDR3, the DNA is TGTGCCAGCTGGACAGGGGATGCCTATGGCTACACCTTC. It encodes CASWTGDAYGYTF.